This T cell receptor (beta chain) came from a study of cytomegalovirus exposure and HLA in healthy donors. Across the study: Falling in the Caucasian-associated ancestry cluster were approximately 84% of approximately 410 genotyped donors.

J lost 7 bases, V lost 3 bases, and 10 bases had no gene match. The CDR3 runs 16 residues. CDR1 and CDR2 (germline): SGHTA, FQGNSA. Researchers ran the PCR with 60 Vbeta and 13 Jbeta primers. Using immunoSEQ multiplex PCR, the repertoire was profiled, and TCRdb retains in-frame clones only, with some absent. The repertoire consists of 150,000 to 200,000 clones, with about 85% occurring once and the leading ten covering 1% to 1.5%. The source is a man aged 45 to 65 in good health and CMV-seropositive. The chain has TRBV7-2 and TRBJ2-7; TRBD2 agrees at 12 bases. Sequencing used PBMCs. The CDR3 is CASSFWTSGASGEQYF. The CDR3 nucleotides read TGTGCCAGCAGCTTCTGGACTAGCGGGGCTTCGGGGGAGCAGTACTTC.